This T cell receptor beta chain comes out of a study of blood T cell repertoires in COVID-19. As for the study in general: COVID-19 samples, acute and convalescent, were from the United States, Italy and Spain. T cells, B-cell-depleted T cells, or PBMCs supplied cDNA or gDNA.

CDR3 length: 14 amino acids. With V trimmed by 5 bases and J by 2 bases, 5 bases remained unmatched. Germline V CDR1 and CDR2: SGHTA, FQGNSA. Original handling: Reference gene primer amplification yielded estimated nucleated cell counts. Sequenced by immunoSEQ multiplex PCR; TCRdb stores in-frame clones only, minus some. V, J and clone size are those of that table, while D and trimming were read from the DNA. The table lists roughly 250,000 clones, roughly 84% of them singletons. The rearrangement links TRBV7-2 to TRBJ1-2; TRBD1 matches at 7 bases. Sequenced material: peripheral blood. The TCR originated in a woman aged 45-65 years with acute or convalescent COVID-19. Written as DNA, the CDR3 is TGTGCCAGCAGCACCAACAGGGGCAACTATGGCTACACCTTC. This codes for CASSTNRGNYGYTF.